The rows below give T cell receptor beta chains drawn from one sample of a study. TCRdb passed the 5' RACE reads through MiXCR, listing each CDR3 protein once. The sample shows tens of thousands of distinct CDR3 sequences, 24% of them seen only once. Sequenced: tumor-infiltrating naive CD4+ T cells sorted from the breast tumor. Receptors originate from a female donor with breast cancer. Each CDR3 is given with its conserved first and last residue.

v_call	j_call	cdr3_aa
TRBV24-1	TRBJ2-3	CATSDTASQDTQYF
TRBV27	TRBJ1-1	CASKFQGRTEAFF
TRBV11-3	TRBJ2-3	CASSSADTQYF
TRBV20-1	TRBJ1-5	CSARAPLGKDSNQPQHF
TRBV6-1	TRBJ2-7	CASTMAGVVDEQYF
TRBV7-2	TRBJ2-3	CASSLGGQLSTDTQYF
TRBV4-1	TRBJ1-1	CASSLGTVMNTEAFF
TRBV2	TRBJ1-1	CASSEYVGVAEAFF
TRBV7-2	TRBJ1-2	CASSLREKLYGYTF
TRBV5-1	TRBJ2-7	CASSLTVTYEQYF
TRBV7-2	TRBJ1-4	CASSLGPNEKLFF
TRBV20-1	TRBJ2-3	CSARDPLSGGHTDTQYF
TRBV20-1	TRBJ2-7	CSARNEGFYEQYF
TRBV20-1	TRBJ2-7	CSFGGLSSYEQYF
TRBV5-1	TRBJ2-1	CASSSLAGGLYNEQFF
TRBV20-1	TRBJ1-4	CSARDQGKDNEKLFF
TRBV29-1	TRBJ1-2	CSVEGAIGYGYTF
TRBV14	TRBJ1-5	CASSQDGRQAQHF
TRBV20-1	TRBJ2-3	CSARRESTDTQYF
TRBV5-1	TRBJ2-1	CASSLVAGGYNEQFF
TRBV11-2	TRBJ2-3	CASSFLGLRTDTQYF
TRBV5-1	TRBJ2-1	CASSLGLAGYNEQFF
TRBV20-1	TRBJ1-1	CSAREGGTGGNTEAFF
TRBV20-1	TRBJ1-4	CSASSRVEEKLFF
TRBV20-1	TRBJ1-1	CSALEAGTGNTEAFF
TRBV5-1	TRBJ1-1	CASSLDRRAGDTEAFF
TRBV9	TRBJ2-2	CASSQTVSINTGELFF
TRBV12-3/TRBV12-4	TRBJ2-7	CASRAGTPPNYEQYF
TRBV12-3/TRBV12-4	TRBJ2-1	CASSLNRGYEQFF
TRBV6-1	TRBJ2-5	CASSSLWDGGRETQYF
TRBV29-1	TRBJ2-3	CSVEDLGTGFDTQYF
TRBV20-1	TRBJ1-6	CSATHGQIASLHF
TRBV7-2	TRBJ1-1	CASSLVYFSGGRNTEAFF
TRBV7-8	TRBJ1-1	CAGSLAYGGRGHTEAFF
TRBV10-3	TRBJ2-7	CAADTGLGEQYF
TRBV20-1	TRBJ2-1	CSAGNYNEQFF
TRBV20-1	TRBJ2-7	CSARDRAPLPTYEQYF
TRBV12-2	TRBJ2-7	CASRTGGGEQYF
TRBV2	TRBJ1-2	CASSEWPGVDGYTF
TRBV6-6	TRBJ2-3	CASSHRTSGKNTQYF
TRBV5-1	TRBJ1-2	CASSLGTTGTYGYTF
TRBV6-5	TRBJ2-7	CASSSTPGQGGYEQYF
TRBV5-1	TRBJ2-3	CATQRTSTGDTQYF
TRBV5-7	TRBJ2-3	CASRHNVQERPGFPDTQYF
TRBV11-2	TRBJ1-1	CASRRDGWTEAFF
TRBV5-1	TRBJ2-5	CASSLGGPGLESETQYF
TRBV10-3	TRBJ2-1	CAISTSGRAARDNEQFF
TRBV9	TRBJ1-6	CASSPDDHNSPLHF
TRBV7-9	TRBJ1-4	CASSLVGTNEKLFF
TRBV5-1	TRBJ1-6	CASRTEENSPLHF
TRBV28	TRBJ1-1	CASSFGGNSNTEAFF
TRBV25-1	TRBJ2-5	CATLVLRGQPQETQYF
TRBV12-3/TRBV12-4	TRBJ2-1	CASSLVEVPPNEQFF
TRBV5-1	TRBJ2-3	CASSKSSTDTQYF
TRBV7-2	TRBJ1-1	CASSSQGRLTEAFF
TRBV20-1	TRBJ1-4	CSVRDLNEKLFF
TRBV6-1	TRBJ1-1	CASSEPGNTEAFF
TRBV5-1	TRBJ1-2	CASSLAEGYGYTF
TRBV29-1	TRBJ2-7	CSVRTGREQYF
TRBV5-3	TRBJ1-2	CARSPGTASGYTF